The 30 T cell receptor beta chains below were found in one sample sequenced in a study of blood T cell repertoires in COVID-19. The protocol was immunoSEQ multiplex PCR, while the TCRdb copy is restricted to in-frame clones and leaves out a portion. The sample has around 130,000 clones, approximately 80% seen once. Sample: peripheral blood. These receptors all stem from a human donor in a cohort sampled during active COVID-19.

This rearrangement joins TRBV14 to TRBJ2-2, with 7 nucleotides matching TRBD1. This CDR3 has 15 amino acids. Trimming took 4 bases from V and 5 from J; bases not matched to a gene: 7. CDR1 SGHDN and CDR2 FVKESK come from the germline V gene. The CDR3 region is CASSPLGQITGELFF. The CDR3 DNA sequence: TGTGCCAGCAGCCCCCTGGGACAGATTACCGGGGAGCTGTTTTTT.

This clone was recorded only once. V is TRBV5-1 and J is TRBJ2-7; D is possibly TRBD2 (7 bases). V was clipped by 3 bases and J by 7 bases, with 14 bases between them. CDR1 and CDR2 from the germline V gene are SGHRS and YFSETQ. The CDR3 is made up of 13 amino acids. DNA for the CDR3: TGCGCCAGCAGCTCCGGGGGGCGTCTGGAGCAGTACTTC. The encoded protein is CASSSGGRLEQYF.

As DNA, the CDR3 is TGTGCCAGCAGCGTAGGGACAGGGGGTACAGATACGCAGTATTTT. This encodes CASSVGTGGTDTQYF. The chain has TRBV9 and TRBJ2-3; 10 nucleotides align to TRBD1. CDR3 length: 15 residues. V was pared by 0 bases and J by 3 bases, with 1 base of the junction left unmatched. Germline CDR1 and CDR2: SGDLS and YYNGEE.

The genes are TRBV5-4 and TRBJ1-3; 7 bases match TRBD1. The CDR3 consists of 15 residues. Germline V lookup: CDR1 SGHNT, CDR2 YYREEE (reference sequence). After removal of 4 bases from V and 0 bases from J, the junction contained 4 bases not matched to a gene. For the CDR3, the DNA is TGTGCCAGCAGCCGGACAGGTATCTCTGGAAACACCATATATTTT. It translates to CASSRTGISGNTIYF.

Details on this clone: One end of the junction is discordant with germline, which a read error may explain. The chain has TRBV7-7 and TRBJ2-2; tentative D call: TRBD1 (6 bases). Per the germline V gene, CDR1 is SSHAT and CDR2 is FNYEAQ (reference sequence). The CDR3 has 15 residues. The CDR3 protein is CASSSRQVCTGELFF. The CDR3 nucleotides read TGTGCTAGCAGCAGTCGACAGGTGTGCACCGGGGAGCTGTTTTTT.

This clone has more than one count but fewer than ten. V gene TRBV18 combines with J gene TRBJ1-1; D perhaps matches TRBD1 (6 bases). CDR3 length equals 17 residues. The ends were cut back, 0 bases at V and 1 base at J, with 15 bases in the middle. CDR1 and CDR2 (germline): KGHSH, LQKENI. The CDR3 bases are TGTGCCAGCTCACCACCGGACAGCGCACTTTCGAACACTGAAGCTTTCTTT. The encoded protein is CASSPPDSALSNTEAFF. The full variable domain, rest sourced from reference TRBV18 and TRBJ1-1, is NAGVMQNPRHLVRRRGQEARLRCSPMKGHSHVYWYRQLPEEGLKFMVYLQKENIIDESGMPKERFSAEFPKEGPSILRIQQVVRGDSAAYFCASSPPDSALSNTEAFFGQGTRLTVV.

The rearrangement links TRBV7-9 to TRBJ1-1; 8 bases align to TRBD1. The CDR3 covers 14 residues. V trimming: 4 bases; J trimming: 1 base; junction bases outside the gene matches: 2. Germline V gene data show CDR1 as SEHNR and CDR2 as FQNEAQ (reference sequence). CDR3 DNA sequence: TGTGCCAGCAGCTCCGGGACAGGGAACACTGAAGCTTTCTTT. Amino acid sequence: CASSSGTGNTEAFF.

The chain recombines TRBV12-3 or TRBV12-4 with TRBJ2-3; 8 bases are shared with TRBD2. Trimming at V came to 5 bases and at J to 6 bases, leaving 4 bases not matched to a gene. CDR3 size: 13 residues. CDR3 residues: CASSPPSGDTQYF. The CDR3 DNA reads as TGTGCCAGCAGTCCCCCTAGCGGGGATACGCAGTATTTT.

This clone was seen only once. The chain links TRBV13 to TRBJ2-7; tentative D call: TRBD1 (5 bases). The CDR3 contains 15 residues. Trimming shortened V by 0 bases and J by 3 bases, and 12 bases separated the two germline ends. Germline-derived CDR1 and CDR2 are PRHDT and FYEKMQ (reference sequence). CDR3: CASSLGGRGLYEQYF. CDR3 nucleotides: TGTGCCAGCAGCTTAGGCGGAAGGGGCCTCTACGAGCAGTACTTC.

The chain employs TRBV5-1 and TRBJ2-1; 11 bases line up with TRBD2. J gave up 4 bases and V 3 bases, and 3 bases lay outside the gene matches. This CDR3 is 15 amino acids long. From germline, CDR1 is SGHRS and CDR2 YFSETQ. The DNA for the CDR3 is TGCGCCAGCAGCTCGACTAGCGGGGTATACAATGAGCAGTTCTTC. It codes for CASSSTSGVYNEQFF.

The chain employs TRBV2 and TRBJ2-7; D call uncertain. This CDR3 contains 11 residues. Per the germline V gene, CDR1 is SNHLY and CDR2 is FYNNEI. Trimming stripped 7 bases from V and 3 bases from J, with 7 bases between. CDR3 DNA sequence: TGTGCCAGCACCCCTAGCTACGAGCAGTACTTC. Its protein product is CASTPSYEQYF.

Details on this clone: The limits of the CDR3 on the DNA are not certain, so only TCRdb's listed CDR3 is given. The gene calls are TRBV6-5 and TRBJ1-6; the table's D call, TRBD1, has no DNA check behind it. The CDR3 length is 15 residues, termini included. Germline-derived CDR1 and CDR2 are MNHEY and SVGAGI. CDR3 amino acids: CASSTSTGYNSPLHF.

The rearrangement links TRBV5-1 to TRBJ2-2, with 8 bases fitting TRBD1. The CDR3 spans 18 residues. V was clipped by 5 bases and J by 2 bases; unmatched bases: 14. Germline V lookup: CDR1 SGHRS, CDR2 YFSETQ. The CDR3 DNA is TGCGCCAGCAGATTGAGGTGGATCGACAGGGGCAACACCGGGGAGCTGTTTTTT. This encodes CASRLRWIDRGNTGELFF.

The V call is TRBV3-1 (or the pseudogene TRBV3-2), the J call TRBJ2-2; D is perhaps TRBD2 (6 bases). Germline V gene lookup returns CDR1 LGHDT and CDR2 YNNKEL (reference sequence). Between the trimmed V and J ends, which lost 4 bases and 5 bases, there was a span of 8 bases. This CDR3 spans 13 amino acids. CDR3 nucleotides: TGTGCCAGCAGCCTCGGGGGTACCGGGGAGCTGTTTTTT. As protein: CASSLGGTGELFF.

The chain recombines TRBV5-1 with TRBJ1-2, with TRBD1 as a possible D gene (5 bases). Trimming cost V 0 bases and J 6 bases, with 12 bases left between them. The germline V gene has CDR1 SGHRS and CDR2 YFSETQ. This CDR3 has 14 residues. The CDR3 DNA is TGCGCCAGCAGCTTGGCGGGGGTGGTAGATGGCTACACCTTC. Translating it yields CASSLAGVVDGYTF.

The rearrangement joins TRBV3-1 (or the pseudogene TRBV3-2) to TRBJ1-3, with a tentative D call TRBD1 (5 bases). Between the trimmed V and J ends, which lost 6 bases and 0 bases, there was a span of 9 bases. The CDR3 covers 14 residues. The germline CDR1 and CDR2 sequences are LGHDT and YNNKEL (reference sequence). DNA for the CDR3: TGTGCCAGCAGGGCCCAGGGCTCTGGAAACACCATATATTTT. It yields the protein CASRAQGSGNTIYF.

There are a few counts of this clone. This chain links TRBV7-6 with TRBJ2-1, with a weak D call TRBD1 (5 bases). The V end was cut by 4 bases, the J end by 0 bases, with 16 bases between. The CDR3 spans 17 residues. Germline V CDR1 and CDR2: SGHVS, FNYEAQ. The CDR3 DNA follows: TGTGCCAGCAGCTCTAGGTGGGGCCCGAGCTCCTACAATGAGCAGTTCTTC. This codes for CASSSRWGPSSYNEQFF.

The chain combines TRBV28 with TRBJ2-7; 10 bases agree with TRBD2. The germline V gene encodes CDR1 MDHEN and CDR2 SYDVKM. The CDR3 runs to 14 residues. V shed 5 bases, J shed 3 bases, and the junction held 4 bases outside the gene matches. The CDR3 DNA reads as TGTGCCAGCAGTCTAGCGGGGGCTTTCTACGAGCAGTACTTC. It translates to CASSLAGAFYEQYF. Full variable domain (rest looked up from reference TRBV28 and TRBJ2-7): DVKVTQSSRYLVKRTGEKVFLECVQDMDHENMFWYRQDPGLGLRLIYFSYDVKMKEKGDIPEGYSVSREKKERFSLILESASTNQTSMYLCASSLAGAFYEQYFGPGTRLTVT.

The rearrangement links TRBV7-9 to TRBJ2-3; 11 bases line up with TRBD2. Germline V CDR1 and CDR2: SEHNR, FQNEAQ (reference sequence). V lost 7 bases, J lost 4 bases, and 10 bases stayed unmatched. This CDR3 region has 16 residues. This CDR3 reads CASTIVAGGPADTQYF. The DNA for the CDR3 is TGTGCCAGCACCATAGTAGCGGGGGGGCCAGCAGATACGCAGTATTTT. Combining the CDR3 with reference TRBV7-9 and TRBJ2-3 gives the whole variable domain DTGVSQNPRHKITKRGQNVTFRCDPISEHNRLYWYRQTLGQGPEFLTYFQNEAQLEKSRLLSDRFSAERPKGSFSTLEIQRTEQGDSAMYLCASTIVAGGPADTQYFGPGTRLTVL.

V usage is TRBV10-3 and J usage is TRBJ2-5; 14 bases are shared with TRBD2. The CDR3 totals 17 residues. CDR1 and CDR2 from the germline V gene are ENHRY and SYGVKD. V trimming: 2 bases; J trimming: 4 bases; junction bases outside the gene matches: 6. CDR3 amino acids: CAISEGLAGGGGETQYF. The CDR3 DNA is TGTGCCATCAGTGAGGGACTAGCGGGGGGTGGTGGAGAGACCCAGTACTTC.

This chain joins TRBV5-6 and TRBJ2-3; possibly TRBD2 for D (6 bases). This CDR3 spans 17 amino acids. Germline V lookup: CDR1 SGHDT, CDR2 YYEEEE. V was pared by 1 base and J by 0 bases, with 15 bases between. The CDR3 nucleotides read TGTGCCAGCAGCTTGTGGGGGTTAGCGGCGAGCACAGATACGCAGTATTTT. This gives the protein CASSLWGLAASTDTQYF.

The V gene is TRBV5-1, the J gene TRBJ2-7; 9 nucleotides agree with TRBD1. This CDR3 has 14 residues. Unmatched junction bases numbered 4, after V lost 4 bases and J lost 2 bases. Germline-derived CDR1 and CDR2 are SGHRS and YFSETQ. CDR3 nucleotide sequence: TGCGCCAGCAGCCCGGGACAGGGTCCCTACGAGCAGTACTTC. The encoded protein is CASSPGQGPYEQYF.

This sequence joins TRBV12-3 or TRBV12-4 and TRBJ2-2; D gene ambiguous. The V and J ends lost 6 bases and 3 bases respectively, with 8 bases between them. The CDR3 is 13 residues long. CDR3 bases: TGTGCCAGCAGCCCCTTTGACACCGGGGAGCTGTTTTTT. Protein sequence: CASSPFDTGELFF.

This clone was detected ten times or more. Other DNA sequences in this specimen translate into the identical CDR3. The genes are TRBV6-2 or TRBV6-3 and TRBJ2-6; tentatively, D is TRBD2 (5 bases). CDR1 is MNHEY, CDR2 SVGEGT, per germline. CDR3 length: 14 amino acids. With 5 bases removed from V and 4 bases from J, the gap between germline ends came to 9 bases. Here the CDR3 DNA reads TGTGCCAGCAGTCGAGGAGGAGGGGCCAACGTCCTGACTTTC. It is translated as CASSRGGGANVLTF.

The chain recombines TRBV28 with TRBJ2-7; maybe TRBD1 (6 bases). Trimming removed 5 bases at V and 3 bases at J, with 20 bases between. This CDR3 comprises 16 residues. Per the germline V gene, CDR1 is MDHEN and CDR2 is SYDVKM. The CDR3: CASSAGSSAQGYEQYF. The CDR3 DNA sequence: TGTGCCAGCAGTGCCGGTTCGTCGGCACAGGGCTACGAGCAGTACTTC.

In this sample, this clone turned up once. V is TRBV3-1 (or the pseudogene TRBV3-2) and J is TRBJ2-3; 7 bases agree with TRBD2. This CDR3 region has 14 residues. The V and J ends lost 8 bases and 3 bases, in that order; junction bases with no gene match: 8. CDR1 LGHDT and CDR2 YNNKEL come from the germline V gene (reference sequence). Written as DNA, the CDR3 is TGTGCCAGCCGATGGGGGGGGGATACAGATACGCAGTATTTT. It is translated as CASRWGGDTDTQYF.

The rearrangement links TRBV9 to TRBJ1-2, with D unclear. The CDR3 is 15 amino acids. Trimming removed 0 bases at V and 5 bases at J, with 14 bases between. Germline values: CDR1 SGDLS, CDR2 YYNGEE. DNA of the CDR3: TGTGCCAGCAGCGTAGAAACGGGCGGGCTGTATGGCTACACCTTC. Translation gives CASSVETGGLYGYTF.

This clone was seen ten or more times. V and J are TRBV28 and TRBJ2-3, with D unresolved. This CDR3 is built from 16 residues. Trimming removed 4 bases from V and 6 bases from J, with 20 bases in between. Germline V gives CDR1 MDHEN, CDR2 SYDVKM. The CDR3 spells CASSYPAGYNPDTQYF. In nucleotides, the CDR3 is TGTGCCAGCAGTTATCCGGCAGGCTACAATCCTGATACGCAGTATTTT.

The chain couples TRBV7-9 to TRBJ2-5; 13 bases align to TRBD2. The CDR3 covers 15 residues. Looked up from germline, CDR1 is SEHNR and CDR2 is FQNEAQ (reference sequence). The J segment lost 5 bases and the V segment lost 4 bases, leaving 4 bases of the junction unmatched. CDR3 region: CASSWTSGGEETQYF. CDR3 nucleotide sequence: TGTGCCAGCAGCTGGACTAGCGGGGGCGAGGAGACCCAGTACTTC.

The chain combines TRBV2 with TRBJ2-3; D possibly corresponds to TRBD1 (6 bases). Germline loops: CDR1 SNHLY, CDR2 FYNNEI. This CDR3 spans 13 amino acids. V shed 8 bases and J shed 1 base, with 10 bases lying between them. The CDR3 loop is CASRPGGTDTQYF. CDR3 coding DNA: TGTGCCAGCCGTCCAGGGGGCACAGATACGCAGTATTTT. The full variable domain, in which reference TRBV2 and TRBJ2-3 provide the parts outside the CDR3, is EPEVTQTPSHQVTQMGQEVILRCVPISNHLYFYWYRQILGQKVEFLVSFYNNEISEKSEIFDDQFSVERPDGSNFTLKIRSTKLEDSAMYFCASRPGGTDTQYFGPGTRLTVL.